Detailed here is one T cell receptor (beta chain). What it recognizes is unknown. This sample stems from a study of a mutant IDH1 vaccine in newly diagnosed glioma. Turning to the study itself: Patients were started on vaccination 4-6 weeks after radiotherapy alone, or with temozolomide cycles. Therapy received beforehand was radiotherapy, temozolomide, or both, with most patients given both.

Time point given: week 11, during vaccination. The content of each vaccine dose was 300 ug of mutant IDH1 20-mer peptide, and topical imiquimod accompanied it. New IDH1-mutant, ATRX-lost WHO grade 3 or 4 astrocytomas occurred in donors. The table came from immunoSEQ multiplex PCR; TCRdb's copy has only in-frame clones and leaves some out. The sample holds 100,000 to 120,000 clones, 75% to 90% seen once. The clonotype originates from a woman between 45 and 65 years old with glioma. The specimen was PBMCs, collected from a glioma patient whose treatment included an IDH1 peptide vaccine.

The CDR3 DNA follows: TGTGCCAGCAGCCAAGCCCAGGGGACCAATCAGCCCCAGCATTTT. It is translated as CASSQAQGTNQPQHF. The J gene is TRBJ1-5, the V gene TRBV4-2, with D perhaps matching TRBD1 (6 bases). The V and J ends lost 1 base and 3 bases respectively, with 10 bases between them. CDR1 is LGHNA, CDR2 YNFKEQ, per germline. The CDR3 length is 15 residues.